This TCR beta chain was sequenced for a study of T cell responses to AZD1222 COVID-19 vaccine. CDR1 SGHAT and CDR2 FQNNGV come from the germline V gene. The CDR3 length is 16 residues. Losses at the gene ends were 0 bases for V and 3 bases for J; bases not matched to a gene: 1. Assay: immunoSEQ multiplex PCR; the TCRdb copy retains only in-frame clones and omits some. The sample carries 65,000 to 85,000 clones, 70% to 90% recorded once. The TCR sequence derives from an adult who received the AZD1222 COVID-19 vaccine. Sequenced material: peripheral blood, taken 28 days after the second AZD1222 dose. This sequence joins TRBV11-2 and TRBJ2-3; TRBD2 agrees at 12 bases. CDR3 bases: TGTGCCAGCAGCTTAGAACTAGCGGGGGGAACAGATACGCAGTATTTT. Translation: CASSLELAGGTDTQYF.